A single sample gave rise to the 14 T cell receptor beta chains below, sequenced in a study of cytomegalovirus exposure and HLA in healthy donors. The PCR used 60 Vbeta and 13 Jbeta primers. Data came from immunoSEQ multiplex PCR; TCRdb stores just in-frame clones and leaves some out. The clone table shows some 55,000 clones, with the ten largest holding approximately 7%. Input material: PBMCs. The receptors stem from a woman between 40 and 55 years old in good health and CMV-seronegative.

This chain connects TRBV6-5 to TRBJ1-4, with 9 nucleotides matching TRBD1. With V trimmed by 4 bases and J by 9 bases, 12 bases remained unmatched. CDR3 size: 16 residues. Looked up from germline, CDR1 is MNHEY and CDR2 is SVGAGI. The CDR3 DNA reads TGTGCCAGCAGTTTCAGGCCCGGGACAGGGCTGAAAAAACTGTTTTTT. Its protein product is CASSFRPGTGLKKLFF.

CDR3 nucleotide sequence: TGCGCCAGCAGCTTGGGGACAGGGCTAGGAGAAAAACTGTTTTTT. Residues: CASSLGTGLGEKLFF. This sequence joins TRBV5-1 and TRBJ1-4; 8 nucleotides line up with TRBD1. The CDR3 totals 15 residues. The junction had 6 bases not matched to a gene; V was cut back by 0 bases and J by 8 bases. CDR1 is SGHRS, CDR2 YFSETQ, per germline.

The V call is TRBV28, the J call TRBJ2-2, with D possibly matching TRBD2 (7 bases). Germline V CDR1 and CDR2: MDHEN, SYDVKM. Deletions cut 5 bases from V and 0 bases from J, with 19 bases between. CDR3 length: 18 amino acids. The CDR3 loop is CASSPPGGREPNTGELFF. In DNA, the CDR3 is TGTGCCAGCAGTCCACCTGGGGGGCGGGAGCCGAACACCGGGGAGCTGTTTTTT. Based on the CDR3 plus reference TRBV28 and TRBJ2-2, the full variable domain is DVKVTQSSRYLVKRTGEKVFLECVQDMDHENMFWYRQDPGLGLRLIYFSYDVKMKEKGDIPEGYSVSREKKERFSLILESASTNQTSMYLCASSPPGGREPNTGELFFGEGSRLTVL.

The gene calls are TRBV25-1 and TRBJ1-5; 7 nucleotides align to TRBD1. This CDR3 is 15 amino acids long. Trimming at V came to 4 bases and at J to 4 bases, leaving 7 bases not matched to a gene. The germline V gene encodes CDR1 MGHDK and CDR2 SYGVNS. The CDR3 protein is CASSGGDRINQPQHF. CDR3 DNA: TGTGCCAGCAGTGGGGGGGACAGAATTAATCAGCCCCAGCATTTT.

V and J are TRBV6-1 and TRBJ2-5; D unclear. V lost 2 bases and J 2 bases, leaving 15 bases between the germline ends. The germline CDR1 and CDR2 sequences are MNHNS and SASEGT. The CDR3 runs 16 residues. The CDR3 DNA reads as TGTGCCAGCAGTGAAAATCCCACTATACAACAAGAGACCCAGTACTTC. Its translation is CASSENPTIQQETQYF.

The chain uses TRBV7-6 and TRBJ1-5, with 10 bases aligning to TRBD1. Germline assignment: CDR1 SGHVS and CDR2 FNYEAQ. The CDR3 runs 15 residues. V shed 2 bases and J 4 bases; nucleotides not matched to a gene: 2. The CDR3 nucleotides are TGTGCCAGCAGCTTAAGGACAGGGGGGAATCAGCCCCAGCATTTT. It codes for CASSLRTGGNQPQHF.

V gene TRBV27 combines with J gene TRBJ2-3, with TRBD2 identical over 7 bases. The V gene end was trimmed by 4 bases and the J gene end by 1 base; junction bases not matched to a gene: 5. Looked up from germline, CDR1 is MNHEY and CDR2 is SMNVEV (reference sequence). The CDR3 totals 15 residues. The CDR3 DNA reads as TGTGCCAGCAGTTCCCCCCGGGGGGGCACAGATACGCAGTATTTT. It encodes CASSSPRGGTDTQYF.

V is TRBV9 and J is TRBJ2-5, with D maybe TRBD2 (6 bases). The germline V and J ends were trimmed by 2 bases and 5 bases, with 16 bases remaining between them. Germline CDR1 SGDLS, CDR2 YYNGEE. CDR3 length: 15 residues. The CDR3 DNA is TGTGCCAGCAGCGTTAGCGGAACCCGAGGGGAGACCCAGTACTTC. Translated, it gives CASSVSGTRGETQYF.

This chain joins TRBV7-9 and TRBJ1-1; the match to TRBD1 covers 8 bases. V was clipped by 4 bases and J by 7 bases; unmatched bases: 2. Germline CDR1 reads SEHNR; CDR2 reads FQNEAQ (reference sequence). The CDR3 spans 12 residues. CDR3 residues: CASSSTGVEAFF. The CDR3 DNA is TGTGCCAGCAGCTCGACAGGGGTTGAAGCTTTCTTT.

The CDR3 is CASSSDRGLSPLHF. DNA for the CDR3: TGTGCCAGCAGCTCAGACAGGGGGCTTTCACCCCTCCACTTT. The V and J genes are TRBV4-2 and TRBJ1-6; 10 bases agree with TRBD1. Germline trimming cut 5 bases from V and 9 bases from J; bases unmatched to any gene: 4. Germline V gene data show CDR1 as LGHNA and CDR2 as YNFKEQ. The CDR3 sequence is 14 residues long.

The chain has TRBV5-1 and TRBJ2-5, with D possibly being TRBD1 (7 bases). CDR3 length equals 16 residues. Deletions cut 6 bases from V and 5 bases from J, with 23 bases between. CDR1 is SGHRS, CDR2 YFSETQ, per germline. CDR3 residues: CASTRGDASLRETQYF. The CDR3 DNA reads as TGCGCCAGCACCAGGGGGGACGCTTCTTTGAGGGAGACCCAGTACTTC.

The J gene is TRBJ1-1, the V gene TRBV29-1; 7 bases line up with TRBD1. The CDR3 consists of 15 residues. Germline values: CDR1 SQVTM, CDR2 ANQGSEA. The trim removed 5 bases at V and 3 bases at J, leaving 12 bases unmatched. The CDR3 nucleotides are TGCAGCGTTCTTAGGGCAGGGGGGTCAGACACTGAAGCTTTCTTT. Its protein product is CSVLRAGGSDTEAFF.

The rearrangement uses TRBV6-1 and TRBJ2-3, with TRBD2 as a possible D gene (7 bases). Germline V lookup: CDR1 MNHNS, CDR2 SASEGT. V lost 0 bases, J lost 6 bases, and 22 bases lay in between. The CDR3 consists of 18 residues. CDR3 DNA sequence: TGTGCCAGCAGTGAAGCCTTTAGAAATGCGGGGGCAGTGGATACGCAGTATTTT. Its protein is CASSEAFRNAGAVDTQYF.

The J gene is TRBJ1-5, the V gene TRBV5-1, with D tentatively TRBD1 (6 bases). The germline gives CDR1 SGHRS, CDR2 YFSETQ. The CDR3 has 16 residues. The V end lost 0 bases, the J end lost 2 bases, and 12 bases lay between the germline ends. DNA for the CDR3: TGCGCCAGCAGCTTGGATGGGGGCGGCGGCAATCAGCCCCAGCATTTT. Amino acids: CASSLDGGGGNQPQHF.